Below, 2 T cell receptor beta chains from the same sample are listed, as sequenced in a study of T-cell reconstitution after alpha-beta-depleted transplantation in children. For TCRbeta, the library was prepared with unique molecular identifiers. Via MiXCR, TCRdb re-called the PCR reads, giving one row per CDR3 protein. The sample yields around 530,000 distinct CDR3 sequences, 30% to 35% seen once. Specimen: PBMCs from the stem cell graft donor, collected from the stem cell graft. The source is a human donor who donated a stem cell graft to a child with aplastic anemia.

The chain recombines TRBV10-3 with TRBJ2-3; TRBD1 agrees at 8 bases. This CDR3 has 13 residues. Germline CDR1 ENHRY, CDR2 SYGVKD. Germline trimming cut 6 bases from V and 4 bases from J; bases unmatched to any gene: 3. The CDR3 is CAIRGQEADTQYF. DNA of the CDR3: TGTGCCATCAGGGGACAGGAGGCAGATACGCAGTATTTT.

This clonotype was found a few times. This chain links TRBV9 with TRBJ1-5; a possible D gene is TRBD1 (6 bases). In germline, CDR1 is SGDLS, CDR2 YYNGEE. CDR3 length: 14 amino acids. With 4 bases removed from V and 6 bases from J, the gap between germline ends came to 14 bases. CDR3 bases: TGTGCCAGCAGCCCTGCAGGGGTTTTTCAGCCCCAGCATTTT. It specifies CASSPAGVFQPQHF.